Below are 24 T cell receptor beta chains sequenced from a single sample in a study of shared clonotypes between healthy human individuals. Only CD45RO-negative cells positively selected for CCR7 counted as naive CD8 cells, so terminally differentiated effector memory CD45RA+ cells were excluded. Here immunoSEQ multiplex PCR was the method, and the copy in TCRdb shows in-frame clones only, minus some. The sample carries 2 million to 2.5 million clones, about 94% recorded once. The sample consisted of naive CD8+ T cells sorted from blood. The receptors shown here come from a man between 18 and 29 years old in good health.

The rearrangement links TRBV6-5 to TRBJ1-2; D may be TRBD1 (5 bases). The CDR3 has 12 amino acids. Trimming took off 2 bases at V and 7 bases at J, with 8 bases between the two ends. CDR1 is MNHEY, CDR2 SVGAGI, per germline. This CDR3 is CASSYRGVGYTF. CDR3 bases: TGTGCCAGCAGTTACAGGGGAGTTGGCTACACCTTC.

The chain recombines TRBV7-9 with TRBJ1-1; 7 bases are shared with TRBD1. The CDR3 extends over 16 amino acids. V trimming: 5 bases; J trimming: 0 bases; junction bases outside the gene matches: 9. Germline V gene lookup returns CDR1 SEHNR and CDR2 FQNEAQ (reference sequence). The CDR3 region has the DNA TGTGCCAGCAGCGACCAGACAGGGTTTATGAACACTGAAGCTTTCTTT. Translating gives CASSDQTGFMNTEAFF.

The V and J genes are TRBV6-1 and TRBJ1-5; TRBD1 is a possible D gene (6 bases). From germline, CDR1 is MNHNS and CDR2 SASEGT. The CDR3 is 20 amino acids. Trimming shortened V by 1 base and J by 2 bases, and 24 bases separated the two germline ends. CDR3 sequence: CASSEVGGRQVIRGNQPQHF. The CDR3 DNA reads as TGTGCCAGCAGTGAAGTCGGGGGTCGACAGGTAATTCGCGGCAATCAGCCCCAGCATTTT.

The CDR3 region is CASRDSNYGYTF. The CDR3 nucleotides are TGTGCCAGCAGGGACTCCAACTATGGCTACACCTTC. V and J are TRBV6-5 and TRBJ1-2; D gene unclear. CDR1 MNHEY and CDR2 SVGAGI come from the germline V gene. Between the trimmed V and J ends, which lost 6 bases and 2 bases, there was a span of 7 bases. The CDR3 totals 12 residues.

The V call is TRBV30, the J call TRBJ2-7; TRBD2 aligns across 13 bases. V shed 2 bases and J 7 bases; nucleotides not matched to a gene: 11. CDR3 size: 16 residues. CDR1 and CDR2 (germline): GTSNPN, SVGIG (reference sequence). In DNA form, the CDR3 reads TGTGCCTGGAGTTCGACCGGACTAGCGGGAGTTGGAGAGCAGTACTTC. Protein sequence: CAWSSTGLAGVGEQYF.

Regarding this clone: The same CDR3 also results from other DNA sequences found in this sample. The chain employs TRBV2 and TRBJ2-1; D unresolved. Trimming shortened V by 0 bases and J by 7 bases, and 4 bases separated the two germline ends. The CDR3 runs 12 residues. Germline V gene sequence: CDR1 SNHLY, CDR2 FYNNEI. The CDR3 DNA is TGTGCCAGCAGTGAAGCCGGTAATGAGCAGTTCTTC. This sequence encodes CASSEAGNEQFF.

This rearrangement joins TRBV27 to TRBJ2-1; unclear D gene. The CDR3 extends over 16 amino acids. V was pared by 0 bases and J by 5 bases, with 14 bases between. The germline V gene has CDR1 MNHEY and CDR2 SMNVEV (reference sequence). In nucleotides, the CDR3 is TGTGCCAGCAGTTTATCGGTGGTGGGGATTAACAATGAGCAGTTCTTC. Protein product: CASSLSVVGINNEQFF.

The chain is built from TRBV6-5 and TRBJ2-1; 9 bases match TRBD2. V was pared by 10 bases and J by 6 bases, with 10 bases of the junction left unmatched. There are 14 residues in the CDR3. The germline gives CDR1 MNHEY, CDR2 SVGAGI. The CDR3: CATHLAGAPNEQFF. In nucleotides, the CDR3 is TGTGCCACTCACTTAGCGGGAGCGCCCAATGAGCAGTTCTTC.

This chain links TRBV5-6 with TRBJ2-7; 7 nucleotides agree with TRBD2. The germline gives CDR1 SGHDT, CDR2 YYEEEE. The CDR3 consists of 13 residues. The V gene end was trimmed by 3 bases and the J gene end by 11 bases; junction bases not matched to a gene: 11. The DNA for the CDR3 is TGTGCCAGCAGCTGGGTTTACGCGGGAGAGGAGTACTTC. Its protein product is CASSWVYAGEEYF.

The chain couples TRBV6-6 to TRBJ2-1; 8 positions agree with TRBD1. This CDR3 has 12 amino acids. Per germline, CDR1 MNHNY and CDR2 SVGAGI (reference sequence). The V gene end was trimmed by 7 bases and the J gene end by 6 bases; junction bases not matched to a gene: 2. The CDR3: CASIGTGNEQFF. For the CDR3, the DNA is TGTGCCAGCATCGGGACAGGCAATGAGCAGTTCTTC.

The CDR3 reads CASSEGTGDHEQYF. DNA for the CDR3: TGTGCCAGCAGTGAAGGGACAGGGGACCACGAGCAGTACTTC. The rearrangement links TRBV2 to TRBJ2-7; 9 bases are shared with TRBD1. After removal of 1 base from V and 5 bases from J, the junction contained 3 bases not matched to a gene. The germline V gene has CDR1 SNHLY and CDR2 FYNNEI. The CDR3 spans 14 residues.

CDR3 in amino acids: CASSQRPGGAGEQYF. In DNA form, the CDR3 reads TGCGCCAGCAGCCAAAGGCCCGGGGGGGCGGGCGAGCAGTACTTC. The V call is TRBV4-1, the J call TRBJ2-7; 8 positions agree with TRBD2. From germline, CDR1 is MGHRA and CDR2 YSYEKL. The V and J ends lost 2 bases and 6 bases, in that order; junction bases with no gene match: 9. This CDR3 is built from 15 residues.

This chain connects TRBV19 to TRBJ1-1; TRBD1 agrees at 7 bases. V was clipped by 0 bases and J by 0 bases; unmatched bases: 4. The CDR3 is 16 residues long. CDR1 is LNHDA and CDR2 is SQIVND in the germline V gene (reference sequence). CDR3: CASSIEPGQMNTEAFF. The CDR3, as DNA: TGTGCCAGTAGTATAGAACCGGGACAGATGAACACTGAAGCTTTCTTT.

The J gene is TRBJ2-3, the V gene TRBV11-2, with D possibly TRBD2 on 5 matching bases. V dropped 3 bases and J dropped 3 bases, with 10 bases sitting between them. There are 14 residues in the CDR3. Germline values: CDR1 SGHAT, CDR2 FQNNGV. The CDR3: CASSLGDGTDTQYF. In DNA, the CDR3 is TGTGCCAGCAGCTTGGGAGACGGTACAGATACGCAGTATTTT.

This clone is a singleton in its sample. The chain links TRBV19 to TRBJ2-7; no reliable D call. Germline V gives CDR1 LNHDA, CDR2 SQIVND (reference sequence). CDR3 size: 12 residues. V was shortened by 4 bases and J by 3 bases, with 7 bases between the two germline ends. CDR3 amino acids: CASSNGSYEQYF. DNA for the CDR3: TGTGCCAGTAGTAACGGCAGCTACGAGCAGTACTTC.

Notes on this clone: At one boundary the junction diverges from the germline segment, which might be a read error. The chain uses TRBV2 and TRBJ1-1; TRBD1 aligns across 11 bases. CDR3 length equals 15 residues. Per the germline V gene, CDR1 is SNHLY and CDR2 is FYNNEI. The CDR3 spells CASSEGQGANTEAFF. For the CDR3, the DNA is TGTGCCAGCAGCGAAGGACAGGGGGCTAACACTGAAGCTTTCTTT.

This clone appeared a single time. This chain joins TRBV10-2 and TRBJ2-3, with 7 bases fitting TRBD2. The germline gives CDR1 WSHSY, CDR2 SAAADI. After removal of 6 bases from V and 0 bases from J, the junction contained 9 bases not matched to a gene. The CDR3 sequence is 16 residues long. For the CDR3, the DNA is TGCGCCAGCAGCACCACGTGGGGGGGGAGCACAGATACGCAGTATTTT. Its protein product is CASSTTWGGSTDTQYF.

The chain uses TRBV30 and TRBJ2-7; possibly TRBD1 for D (6 bases). The V gene's germline CDR1 is GTSNPN and CDR2 SVGIG (reference sequence). Trimming pared 1 base from V and 6 bases from J, leaving 13 bases between. This CDR3 spans 13 amino acids. CDR3 protein: CAWSGAGAAEQYF. CDR3 DNA sequence: TGTGCCTGGAGTGGAGCAGGGGCCGCCGAGCAGTACTTC.

The chain employs TRBV9 and TRBJ1-2; D might be TRBD1 (5 bases). CDR1 is SGDLS and CDR2 is YYNGEE in the germline V gene. Trimming pared 0 bases from V and 4 bases from J, leaving 10 bases between. The CDR3 length is 14 residues. For the CDR3, the DNA is TGTGCCAGCAGCGTAGATGAGGGGCCCTATGGCTACACCTTC. This encodes CASSVDEGPYGYTF.

On this clone itself: Other DNA sequences in the sample encode the same CDR3. The rearrangement uses TRBV27 and TRBJ2-7; 7 nucleotides line up with TRBD2. The V gene end was trimmed by 4 bases and the J gene end by 2 bases; junction bases not matched to a gene: 2. Germline V gene lookup returns CDR1 MNHEY and CDR2 SMNVEV (reference sequence). The CDR3 runs 13 residues. The CDR3 is CASSWGGAYEQYF. DNA of the CDR3: TGTGCCAGCAGTTGGGGGGGTGCCTACGAGCAGTACTTC.

The rearrangement links TRBV29-1 to TRBJ1-5, with no clear D. V lost 0 bases and J lost 11, with 11 bases in between. CDR1 SQVTM and CDR2 ANQGSEA come from the germline V gene. The CDR3 extends over 12 amino acids. CDR3 coding DNA: TGCAGCGTTGAAGATCTTTGGAAGGCCCAGCATTTT. Amino acid sequence: CSVEDLWKAQHF.

The V and J genes are TRBV27 and TRBJ1-1; 7 bases fit TRBD1. The CDR3 is made up of 14 amino acids. Germline V lookup: CDR1 MNHEY, CDR2 SMNVEV (reference sequence). Trimming took 11 bases from V and 7 from J; bases not matched to a gene: 16. The CDR3 DNA reads as TGTGCCGGTAGAGGGGGCTATCTAGGGGATGAAGCTTTCTTT. It specifies CAGRGGYLGDEAFF.

This sequence joins TRBV5-1 and TRBJ2-7; 8 positions agree with TRBD2. Losses at the gene ends were 1 base for V and 3 bases for J; bases not matched to a gene: 12. This CDR3 has 17 amino acids. Germline loops: CDR1 SGHRS, CDR2 YFSETQ. The DNA of the CDR3 is TGCGCCAGCAGCTTGAGGATAATGAGCGGGAGAAGCTACGAGCAGTACTTC. Translating gives CASSLRIMSGRSYEQYF.

This clone showed up just a few times. The sample holds other DNA sequences that translate to the same CDR3. The J gene is TRBJ2-7, the V gene TRBV2; D is uncertain. V dropped 6 bases and J dropped 3 bases, with 3 bases sitting between them. The CDR3 is 10 residues long. From germline, CDR1 is SNHLY and CDR2 FYNNEI. The CDR3 loop is CASSYYEQYF. The CDR3 region has the DNA TGTGCCAGCAGCTACTACGAGCAGTACTTC.